This TCR beta chain was sequenced during a study of cytomegalovirus exposure and HLA in healthy donors. Study findings and constraints: The study put 150 or so TCR beta chains on its list as cytomegalovirus-associated. As was reported, the classifier diagnosed cytomegalovirus status with high specificity and sensitivity. In vitro work confirmed that a few CMV-associated chains recognize CMV antigens.

The assay was immunoSEQ multiplex PCR, and TCRdb's table has in-frame clones only and misses some. Of under 150,000 clones in the sample, approximately 91% were seen once. On this clone itself: What it binds is not known.

The donors were members of the validation cohort comprising over a hundred subjects, separate from the roughly 680-subject first cohort. The receptor comes from a man aged 18 to 35 in good health and CMV-seronegative. The specimen sequenced was PBMCs.

Written as DNA, the CDR3 is TGTGCCAGCAGCTCGACAGGGAAATCCGTCTATGGCTACACCTTC. Translated, it gives CASSSTGKSVYGYTF. V gene TRBV7-9 combines with J gene TRBJ1-2; 7 bases are shared with TRBD1. The V gene end was trimmed by 4 bases and the J gene end by 4 bases; junction bases not matched to a gene: 9. This CDR3 has 15 amino acids. CDR1 is SEHNR, CDR2 FQNEAQ, per germline (reference sequence).